Listed below are T cell receptor beta chains from one sample, sequenced in a study of cytomegalovirus exposure and HLA in healthy donors. Generated by immunoSEQ multiplex PCR, the TCRdb table keeps only in-frame clones and is missing some. The repertoire holds some 200,000 clones, 85% to 95% seen once, with approximately 1% in the top ten. The sample consisted of PBMCs. The receptors shown here come from a woman between 18 and 30 years old in good health and CMV-seronegative. Each CDR3 is given with its conserved first and last residue. The D gene is left open where the match is weak. Clone sizes are given selectively: once, few, many, or a class where the clone is expanded.

cdr3_aa cdr3_nt j_call v_call d_call clone_size
CASSTGFTSGRADTQYF TGCGCCAGCAGCACCGGATTCACTAGCGGGAGAGCAGATACGCAGTATTTT TRBJ2-3 TRBV5-1 TRBD2 once
CASRPDTPNQPQHF TGCGCCAGCAGGCCTGACACACCCAATCAGCCCCAGCATTTT TRBJ1-5 TRBV5-1 . .
CASSIQGAGYEQYF TGTGCCAGTAGTATACAGGGGGCTGGCTACGAGCAGTACTTC TRBJ2-7 TRBV19 TRBD1 .
CASSAFITNEKLFF TGTGCCAGTAGTGCGTTTATAACTAATGAAAAACTGTTTTTT TRBJ1-4 TRBV19 . .
CASSLADRGDYEQYF TGTGCCAGCAGCTTAGCCGACAGGGGGGATTACGAGCAGTACTTC TRBJ2-7 TRBV7-8 TRBD1 .
CASSTRTSGNMNEQFF TGTGCCAGCAGCACCCGGACTAGCGGGAATATGAATGAGCAGTTCTTC TRBJ2-1 TRBV9 TRBD2 once
CASSVSTPYEQYF TGTGCCAGCAGCGTTTCGACTCCGTACGAGCAGTACTTC TRBJ2-7 TRBV9 . once
CASRRTANQPQHF TGTGCCAGCAGAAGGACAGCTAATCAGCCCCAGCATTTT TRBJ1-5 TRBV6-5 . once
CASRESGTGAEKLFF TGTGCCAGCAGGGAATCCGGGACAGGGGCCGAAAAACTGTTTTTT TRBJ1-4 TRBV25-1 TRBD1 .
CASSGDSSYGYTF TGTGCCAGCAGCGGGGACAGCTCCTATGGCTACACCTTC TRBJ1-2 TRBV2 TRBD1 few
CASSIPRQGSSYNEQFF TGTGCCAGTAGTATCCCCCGCCAGGGGAGCTCCTACAATGAGCAGTTCTTC TRBJ2-1 TRBV19 . .
CASSLEVSGTDTQYF TGCGCCAGCAGCTTGGAGGTTAGCGGCACAGATACGCAGTATTTT TRBJ2-3 TRBV5-1 . once
CASSFGLATDTQYF TGTGCCAGCAGCTTCGGACTAGCCACAGATACGCAGTATTTT TRBJ2-3 TRBV7-2 TRBD2 .
CAWTRDRQETQYF TGTGCCTGGACCCGCGACAGACAAGAGACCCAGTACTTC TRBJ2-5 TRBV30 . .
CASRSLGQGTEAFF TGTGCCAGCAGGAGTTTGGGACAGGGCACTGAAGCTTTCTTT TRBJ1-1 TRBV6-1 TRBD1 .
CAWSHRVSSTEAFF TGTGCCTGGAGTCACAGGGTTTCTAGCACTGAAGCTTTCTTT TRBJ1-1 TRBV30 . .
CASSSYGQSYEQYF TGTGCCAGCAGTTCATACGGACAGTCCTACGAGCAGTACTTC TRBJ2-7 TRBV28 . .
CASSDRGPRHF TGTGCCAGCAGCGACAGGGGGCCGCGGCATTTT TRBJ1-5 TRBV7-2 TRBD1 .
CASSPDRSTYEQYF TGTGCCAGCTCACCGGACAGGTCGACCTACGAGCAGTACTTC TRBJ2-7 TRBV18 TRBD1 .
CASSPQLGGNNEQFF TGCGCCAGCAGCCCCCAACTAGGGGGTAACAATGAGCAGTTCTTC TRBJ2-1 TRBV5-1 . .
CASSLWTARNTGELFF TGTGCCAGCAGTTTATGGACAGCGAGGAACACCGGGGAGCTGTTTTTT TRBJ2-2 TRBV28 . .
CASSVGGRPHEQFF TGTGCCAGCAGCGTAGGAGGAAGGCCGCACGAGCAGTTCTTC TRBJ2-1 TRBV9 . .
CASSLDRVTEAFF TGTGCCAGCAGCTTGGACAGGGTCACTGAAGCTTTCTTT TRBJ1-1 TRBV5-6 . .
CASRPLAENSYEQYF TGTGCCAGCAGACCCCTAGCGGAGAACTCCTACGAGCAGTACTTC TRBJ2-7 TRBV21-1 . .
CASSVSGLQNIQYF TGTGCCAGCAGCGTATCAGGGCTCCAAAACATTCAGTACTTC TRBJ2-4 TRBV9 . .
CASSWVEAQPGYTF TGCGCCAGCAGCTGGGTAGAGGCGCAACCGGGCTACACCTTC TRBJ1-2 TRBV5-1 . .
CASRTSGTYEQYF TGTGCCAGCAGGACTAGCGGGACCTACGAGCAGTACTTC TRBJ2-7 TRBV27 TRBD2 few
CASSYGLAVTSDTQYF TGCGCCAGCAGCTACGGACTAGCGGTAACTTCAGATACGCAGTATTTT TRBJ2-3 TRBV5-1 TRBD2 .
CASSLGGGPPREQYF TGTGCCAGCAGCTTAGGTGGCGGCCCCCCTCGGGAGCAGTACTTC TRBJ2-7 TRBV11-2 . once
CASSLEAGGGGELFF TGCGCCAGCAGCTTGGAGGCAGGGGGCGGCGGGGAGCTGTTTTTT TRBJ2-2 TRBV5-1 TRBD1 .
CASRSRTGVPTEAFF TGTGCCAGCAGGAGTAGGACAGGGGTTCCCACAGAAGCTTTCTTT TRBJ1-1 TRBV2 TRBD1 .
CASSLGQVNSGNTIYF TGCGCCAGCAGCTTGGGACAGGTGAACTCTGGAAACACCATATATTTT TRBJ1-3 TRBV5-1 . .
CASSLTGTLYGYTF TGTGCCAGCAGTTTAACCGGGACACTCTATGGCTACACCTTC TRBJ1-2 TRBV27 . many
CASRRTYEQYF TGTGCCAGCAGGAGGACCTACGAGCAGTACTTC TRBJ2-7 TRBV28 . .
CASSSGTGLDTQYF TGTGCCAGCAGCTCCGGGACAGGGTTGGATACGCAGTATTTT TRBJ2-3 TRBV4-2 TRBD1 .
CASSPGTSAYEQYF TGTGCCAGCTCACCCGGGACTAGTGCCTACGAGCAGTACTTC TRBJ2-7 TRBV18 TRBD2 .